The 24 T cell receptor beta chains reported below all come from one sample, sequenced in a study of graft-versus-host responses after intestinal transplantation. Repertoires were generated with immunoSEQ multiplex PCR, while TCRdb's copy carries only in-frame clones and drops some. The repertoire consists of more than 20,000 clones, with roughly 85% occurring once and the leading ten covering about 0.89%. Sequenced material: PBMCs, taken 463 days after intestinal transplant. The receptors were gathered from a human patient who received an intestinal transplant, so some T cells may come from the graft donor.

This chain uses TRBV5-1 with TRBJ1-6; 7 bases are a match to TRBD1. The CDR3 is made up of 14 amino acids. The J segment lost 9 bases and the V segment lost 5 bases, leaving 8 bases of the junction unmatched. The germline V gene has CDR1 SGHRS and CDR2 YFSETQ. In DNA form, the CDR3 reads TGCGCCAGCAGTCGAGGGGGCGAGGGTTCACCCCTCCACTTT. This gives the protein CASSRGGEGSPLHF.

About this clone: This sample includes further DNA sequences coding for the same CDR3. The J gene is TRBJ1-5, the V gene TRBV7-2; D call uncertain. This CDR3 region has 16 residues. Germline V lookup: CDR1 SGHTA, CDR2 FQGNSA. Trimming stripped 2 bases from V and 2 bases from J, with 13 bases between. The CDR3 DNA is TGTGCCAGCAGCTTAACCCCGCCCCTGGGCAATCAGCCCCAGCATTTT. The encoded protein is CASSLTPPLGNQPQHF.

The V call is TRBV6-5, the J call TRBJ1-2; D may be TRBD1 (6 bases). Germline V gene lookup returns CDR1 MNHEY and CDR2 SVGAGI. The V and J ends lost 6 bases and 3 bases respectively, with 17 bases between them. There are 15 residues in the CDR3. CDR3 bases: TGTGCCAGCAGCCTATCCAGGGGAGGAGACTATGGCTACACCTTC. Its translation is CASSLSRGGDYGYTF.

This clone was observed a single time. This chain joins TRBV6-1 and TRBJ1-4, with a weak D call TRBD1 (6 bases). Looked up from germline, CDR1 is MNHNS and CDR2 is SASEGT. The CDR3 extends over 15 amino acids. V was cut by 4 bases and J by 3 bases, with 12 bases left in between. The CDR3 is CASSARQDANEKLFF. The DNA of the CDR3 is TGTGCCAGCAGTGCCCGACAGGATGCTAATGAAAAACTGTTTTTT.

The chain uses TRBV7-8 and TRBJ1-5; D is unresolved. Germline V CDR1 and CDR2: SGHVS, FQNEAQ. This CDR3 region has 14 residues. V dropped 1 base and J dropped 6 bases, with 10 bases sitting between them. The CDR3 loop reads CASSLVRSPQPQHF. The DNA of the CDR3 is TGTGCCAGCAGCTTAGTCAGGAGTCCTCAGCCCCAGCATTTT.

V usage is TRBV5-1 and J usage is TRBJ2-1; 7 positions agree with TRBD1. Germline CDR1 reads SGHRS; CDR2 reads YFSETQ. V dropped 4 bases and J dropped 5; count of bases not matched to a gene: 6. CDR3 size: 14 residues. The CDR3 nucleotides are TGCGCCAGCAGCACCTGGACAGGCCACAATGAGCAGTTCTTC. Amino acids: CASSTWTGHNEQFF.

V and J are TRBV5-1 and TRBJ2-5; D is unclear. This CDR3 has 17 amino acids. Deletions cut 7 bases from V and 0 bases from J, with 22 bases between. Germline-derived CDR1 and CDR2 are SGHRS and YFSETQ. CDR3 bases: TGCGCCAGCGGGCTACTAAGGGCAGGAGACCACCAAGAGACCCAGTACTTC. Protein: CASGLLRAGDHQETQYF.

Comment on this clone: A read error may produce the germline difference seen at one junction end. The chain employs TRBV10-3 and TRBJ1-1; no reliable D call. The CDR3 loop spans 12 amino acids. Germline lookup yields CDR1 ENHRY and CDR2 SYGVKD. CDR3 bases: TGTGTCATCAGTGAGACGAACACTGAAGCTTTCTTT. It is translated as CVISETNTEAFF.

This sequence joins TRBV2 and TRBJ1-2, with 8 bases aligning to TRBD1. CDR3 length: 15 amino acids. V shed 1 base and J 4 bases; nucleotides not matched to a gene: 5. Germline V gene sequence: CDR1 SNHLY, CDR2 FYNNEI. CDR3 loop: CASSEGTGHSYGYTF. In DNA, the CDR3 is TGTGCCAGCAGTGAAGGGACAGGGCACTCCTATGGCTACACCTTC. Looking up the rest from reference TRBV2 and TRBJ1-2 gives the full variable domain: EPEVTQTPSHQVTQMGQEVILRCVPISNHLYFYWYRQILGQKVEFLVSFYNNEISEKSEIFDDQFSVERPDGSNFTLKIRSTKLEDSAMYFCASSEGTGHSYGYTFGSGTRLTVV.

The chain joins TRBV19 to TRBJ1-2; D unresolved. The CDR3 is 13 amino acids. Trimming removed 3 bases at V and 2 bases at J, with 7 bases between. The germline gives CDR1 LNHDA, CDR2 SQIVND (reference sequence). The CDR3 region has the DNA TGTGCCAGTAGTATCGGCGGGAACTATGGCTACACCTTC. This encodes CASSIGGNYGYTF.

This rearrangement joins TRBV27 to TRBJ1-5, with D perhaps matching TRBD1 (6 bases). V was clipped by 2 bases and J by 7 bases, with 12 bases between them. The CDR3 is 14 amino acids. CDR1 and CDR2 from the germline V gene are MNHEY and SMNVEV (reference sequence). The CDR3 loop is CASSLNRATQPQHF. CDR3 in DNA: TGTGCCAGCAGTTTAAACAGGGCCACGCAGCCCCAGCATTTT.

The chain recombines TRBV29-1 with TRBJ2-1; 8 bases map to TRBD2. Germline V gene data show CDR1 as SQVTM and CDR2 as ANQGSEA. The CDR3 covers 16 residues. V lost 3 bases, J lost 4 bases, and 11 bases stayed unmatched. CDR3 sequence: CSVEGLGREAYNEQFF. The CDR3 bases are TGCAGCGTTGAGGGGCTCGGGCGGGAGGCTTACAATGAGCAGTTCTTC.

The chain uses TRBV2 and TRBJ1-5, with 7 bases aligning to TRBD1. CDR1 SNHLY and CDR2 FYNNEI come from the germline V gene. The junction had 3 bases not matched to a gene; V was cut back by 3 bases and J by 4 bases. The CDR3 loop spans 14 amino acids. The CDR3 reads CASSEDRRNQPQHF. CDR3 in DNA: TGTGCCAGCAGTGAGGACAGGAGAAATCAGCCCCAGCATTTT.

In its sample, this clone was seen once. The chain joins TRBV28 to TRBJ1-2; 8 bases align to TRBD1. Germline CDR1 and CDR2: MDHEN and SYDVKM. The CDR3 is 13 residues long. V was pared by 6 bases and J by 3 bases, with 3 bases of the junction left unmatched. DNA for the CDR3: TGTGCCAGCAGAAGGGGACAGGACTATGGCTACACCTTC. This encodes CASRRGQDYGYTF.

The chain has TRBV30 and TRBJ2-5; no definite D call. Germline loops: CDR1 GTSNPN, CDR2 SVGIG (reference sequence). The CDR3 sequence is 11 residues long. Trimming took 8 bases from V and 5 from J, leaving 12 bases between them. The CDR3 DNA is TGTGCCGCAATCACGAGGGAGACCCAGTACTTC. This codes for CAAITRETQYF. The whole variable domain, remainder taken from reference TRBV30 and TRBJ2-5, is SQTIHQWPATLVQPVGSPLSLECTVEGTSNPNLYWYRQAAGRGLQLLFYSVGIGQISSEVPQNLSASRPQDRQFILSSKKLLLSDSGFYLCAAITRETQYFGPGTRLLVL.

This clone came up a few times. The V call is TRBV5-8, the J call TRBJ2-1, with D possibly TRBD1 on 6 matching bases. V was shortened by 4 bases and J by 7 bases, with 12 bases between the two germline ends. The CDR3 is 13 amino acids. The germline CDR1 and CDR2 sequences are SGHTS and YDEGEE. The CDR3 protein is CASSGQRGNEQFF. The DNA of the CDR3 is TGTGCCAGCAGCGGACAAAGGGGGAATGAGCAGTTCTTC. The entire variable domain, with the rest obtained from reference TRBV5-8 and TRBJ2-1, is as follows: EAGVTQSPTHLIKTRGQQATLRCSPISGHTSVYWYQQALGLGLQFLLWYDEGEERNRGNFPPRFSGRQFPNYSSELNVNALELEDSALYLCASSGQRGNEQFFGPGTRLTVL.

This clone appeared a few times. The V gene is TRBV27, the J gene TRBJ2-4; D not resolved. CDR1 is MNHEY, CDR2 SMNVEV, per germline (reference sequence). V gave up 5 bases and J gave up 0 bases, with 8 bases separating them. The CDR3 covers 14 residues. The CDR3 DNA reads TGTGCCAGCAGTCGCGGTATAGCCAAAAACATTCAGTACTTC. Translation: CASSRGIAKNIQYF.

The gene calls are TRBV7-9 and TRBJ2-3, with 8 bases identical to TRBD1. With 5 bases clipped from V and 3 bases from J, the junction kept 4 bases outside the gene matches. Germline lookup yields CDR1 SEHNR and CDR2 FQNEAQ (reference sequence). The CDR3 is made up of 14 amino acids. This chain's CDR3 is CASSLTGETDTQYF. The CDR3, as DNA: TGTGCCAGCAGCCTGACAGGGGAAACAGATACGCAGTATTTT.

V and J are TRBV5-5 and TRBJ1-1; no definite D call. This CDR3 is built from 15 residues. V shed 1 base and J shed 0 bases, with 10 bases lying between them. Germline V gives CDR1 SGHKS, CDR2 YYEKEE (reference sequence). The CDR3 spells CASSLSWGLNTEAFF. The CDR3 DNA is TGTGCCAGCAGCTTGTCCTGGGGTTTGAACACTGAAGCTTTCTTT.

V usage is TRBV5-8 and J usage is TRBJ2-7; tentatively, D is TRBD2 (6 bases). Trimming left V 3 bases short and J 2 bases short, with 15 bases between. This CDR3 comprises 15 residues. Per germline, CDR1 SGHTS and CDR2 YDEGEE. The CDR3 sequence: CASSSDWGVAYEQYF. The CDR3 bases are TGTGCCAGCAGCTCGGATTGGGGGGTGGCCTACGAGCAGTACTTC.

J is TRBJ2-7 and V is TRBV6-6; TRBD1 matches 7 bases. This CDR3 spans 15 amino acids. The V and J ends lost 2 bases and 2 bases, in that order; junction bases with no gene match: 6. Germline CDR1 and CDR2: MNHNY and SVGAGI (reference sequence). The chain's CDR3 is CASSYNDRAAYEQYF. The CDR3 nucleotides read TGTGCCAGCAGTTACAACGACAGGGCCGCCTACGAGCAGTACTTC.

This chain's CDR3 is CASSLSFGANYGYTF. The CDR3 coding sequence is TGTGCCAGCTCACTCTCTTTTGGAGCTAACTATGGCTACACCTTC. The chain combines TRBV18 with TRBJ1-2; D uncertain. The V end lost 4 bases, the J end lost 0 bases, and 12 bases lay between the germline ends. This CDR3 has 15 residues. Per the germline V gene, CDR1 is KGHSH and CDR2 is LQKENI.

The V call is TRBV10-2, the J call TRBJ2-2, with D unclear. The V end lost 2 bases, the J end lost 3 bases, and 4 bases lay between the germline ends. Per germline, CDR1 WSHSY and CDR2 SAAADI. This CDR3 region has 13 residues. CDR3 residues: CASSERDTGELFF. The CDR3 DNA sequence: TGCGCCAGCAGTGAGCGGGACACCGGGGAGCTGTTTTTT.

In DNA, the CDR3 is TGTGCCAGCAGCTACAGGGGGCAAACTGAAGCTTTCTTT. This sequence encodes CASSYRGQTEAFF. The chain uses TRBV5-4 and TRBJ1-1, with 9 bases aligning to TRBD1. V lost 3 bases, J lost 5 bases, and 2 bases stayed unmatched. CDR3 length equals 13 residues. Germline CDR1 and CDR2: SGHNT and YYREEE (reference sequence).